Listed below are T cell receptor beta chains from one sample, sequenced in a study of CXCR3-negative and CXCR3-positive naive CD8 T cells. TCRdb reworked the 5' RACE reads into one entry per CDR3 protein, no DNA. The sample totals around 26,000 distinct CDR3 sequences. Sequencing used naive CXCR3- CD8+ T cells from blood. Receptors originate from a human donor in good health. Some clones in this sample may be carry-over from other donors' samples. The CDR3 runs from the conserved cysteine through the conserved F or W. Clone size is not always given. Where it is, it says once, few, many or a class for expanded clones.

v_gene	abundance	j_gene	CDR3aa
TRBV12-3/TRBV12-4	.	TRBJ2-5	CASSSEYLETQYF
TRBV4-3	.	TRBJ2-1	CASSQEGGAPYNEQFF
TRBV4-3	.	TRBJ2-7	CASSQEGSSGQEFYEQYF
TRBV15	.	TRBJ2-6	CATSRDLGSGANVLTF
TRBV20-1	.	TRBJ2-7	CSAPGTGGVYEQYF
TRBV5-1	.	TRBJ2-5	CASSLGLAGVIQETQYF
TRBV25-1	.	TRBJ2-1	CASSYDRRGEQFF
TRBV23-1	.	TRBJ2-3	CASSQSAKPTTDTQYF
TRBV7-3	.	TRBJ2-5	CASSYGGGLETQYF
TRBV7-2	.	TRBJ2-7	CASSLEDGGSYEQYF
TRBV28	.	TRBJ2-7	CASSVAGGYEQYF
TRBV28	.	TRBJ1-1	CASSPGDSLNTEAFF
TRBV29-1	.	TRBJ2-5	CSVLTDRQTQYF
TRBV3-1	.	TRBJ2-2	CASSQPGLAGGTGELFF
TRBV4-3	.	TRBJ2-2	CASTERGSGELFF
TRBV2	.	TRBJ2-1	CASSGLAVEQFF
TRBV7-3	.	TRBJ2-3	CASSLTGADTQYF
TRBV3-1	medium-sized	TRBJ1-5	CASSQESGGQPQHF
TRBV29-1	.	TRBJ2-2	CSVLGSRTGELFF
TRBV20-1	.	TRBJ1-2	CSASDRSSNYGYTF
TRBV6-2/TRBV6-3	.	TRBJ2-1	CASSHVQPDEQFF
TRBV7-2	.	TRBJ2-7	CASSFIGTYEQYF
TRBV7-9	.	TRBJ2-3	CASSLVSTDTQYF
TRBV28	medium-sized	TRBJ1-5	CASSRDGSGSYQPQHF